These 31 T cell receptor beta chains came from one sample sequenced in a study of PD-1 blockade in classical Hodgkin lymphoma. The patients all showed relapse after autologous stem cell transplantation, while their brentuximab vedotin exposure varied. Magnetic negative selection was used to purify CD4+ T cells from thawed PBMCs. The repertoire was sequenced with immunoSEQ multiplex PCR; TCRdb's copy has only in-frame clones and lacks some. The sample yields some 2,500 clones, around 85% seen once. The sample was CD4+ T cells from blood, taken at baseline. These TCRs come from a human donor with classical Hodgkin lymphoma.

This clone has only a few counts. The J gene is TRBJ1-3, the V gene TRBV12-5; D unresolved. Germline V gene lookup returns CDR1 LGHNT and CDR2 FRNRAP. V was shortened by 6 bases and J by 3 bases, with 12 bases between the two germline ends. CDR3 length: 14 amino acids. The CDR3 DNA is TGTGCTAGTGGGGCCGGGTTACATGGAAACACCATATATTTT. Its translation: CASGAGLHGNTIYF.

The chain couples TRBV18 to TRBJ2-5; possibly TRBD1 for D (5 bases). The CDR3 covers 13 residues. V lost 5 bases and J 5 bases, leaving 12 bases between the germline ends. Germline V CDR1 and CDR2: KGHSH, LQKENI. CDR3 in amino acids: CASSRQGVETQYF. CDR3 nucleotides: TGTGCCAGCTCAAGGCAGGGTGTTGAGACCCAGTACTTC. Together with reference TRBV18 and TRBJ2-5, the CDR3 gives the full variable domain: NAGVMQNPRHLVRRRGQEARLRCSPMKGHSHVYWYRQLPEEGLKFMVYLQKENIIDESGMPKERFSAEFPKEGPSILRIQQVVRGDSAAYFCASSRQGVETQYFGPGTRLLVL.

The chain links TRBV20-1 to TRBJ2-1; no firm D call. Germline CDR1 DFQATT, CDR2 SNEGSKA (reference sequence). The CDR3 spans 11 residues. The V gene lost 0 bases and the J gene lost 7 bases, with 4 bases spanning the gap. This chain's CDR3 is CSARDPNEQFF. CDR3 nucleotide sequence: TGCAGTGCTAGAGACCCGAATGAGCAGTTCTTC.

This clone was observed a single time. The J gene is TRBJ1-4, the V gene TRBV19; D possibly corresponds to TRBD1 (5 bases). CDR3 length equals 16 residues. Between the trimmed V and J ends, which lost 5 bases and 7 bases, there was a span of 20 bases. Germline V gene sequence: CDR1 LNHDA, CDR2 SQIVND (reference sequence). In DNA form, the CDR3 reads TGTGCCAGTAGTGGAACCCCTCGGGGCCGGGGTGAAAAACTGTTTTTT. It specifies CASSGTPRGRGEKLFF.

This chain joins TRBV5-4 and TRBJ2-3, with 9 bases matching TRBD2. Germline V gene lookup returns CDR1 SGHNT and CDR2 YYREEE (reference sequence). The CDR3 contains 15 residues. The V gene end was trimmed by 1 base and the J gene end by 5 bases; junction bases not matched to a gene: 5. The CDR3 bases are TGTGCCAGCAGCTTGAAGGTAGCGGGGGAAGATACGCAGTATTTT. Its protein product is CASSLKVAGEDTQYF.

The V gene is TRBV7-9, the J gene TRBJ2-2; 7 bases fit TRBD2. CDR3 size: 15 residues. Trimming cost V 2 bases and J 0 bases; bases outside gene matches: 0. The germline CDR1 and CDR2 sequences are SEHNR and FQNEAQ (reference sequence). Here the CDR3 DNA reads TGTGCCAGCAGCTTACTAGCGGCGAACACCGGGGAGCTGTTTTTT. Its protein product is CASSLLAANTGELFF.

The chain has TRBV27 and TRBJ2-2; maybe TRBD1 (5 bases). The CDR3 runs to 16 residues. Trimming took 5 bases from V and 3 from J, leaving 16 bases between them. Per germline, CDR1 MNHEY and CDR2 SMNVEV (reference sequence). The CDR3 nucleotides read TGTGCCAGCAGTCTCCATAGGGCCAGGGACACCGGGGAGCTGTTTTTT. It encodes CASSLHRARDTGELFF.

The chain employs TRBV29-1 and TRBJ1-4; a weak D match, TRBD1 (6 bases). This CDR3 region has 12 residues. Germline-derived CDR1 and CDR2 are SQVTM and ANQGSEA. The V gene lost 5 bases and the J gene lost 6 bases, with 10 bases spanning the gap. The chain's CDR3 is CSVKQGDEKLFF. CDR3 DNA: TGCAGCGTTAAACAGGGTGATGAAAAACTGTTTTTT.

The chain couples TRBV5-1 to TRBJ1-3; a possible D gene is TRBD1 (5 bases). V was shortened by 4 bases and J by 0 bases, with 14 bases between the two germline ends. The CDR3 has 16 amino acids. The V gene's germline CDR1 is SGHRS and CDR2 YFSETQ. Written as DNA, the CDR3 is TGCGCCAGCAGCCCTCGACCCGGGGGCTCTGGAAACACCATATATTTT. Its protein is CASSPRPGGSGNTIYF.

The chain combines TRBV7-9 with TRBJ2-5; TRBD1 matches 7 bases. This CDR3 contains 16 residues. Trimming at V came to 5 bases and at J to 5 bases, leaving 14 bases not matched to a gene. Germline values: CDR1 SEHNR, CDR2 FQNEAQ (reference sequence). CDR3 sequence: CASSERQGWARETQYF. The DNA for the CDR3 is TGTGCCAGCAGCGAACGACAGGGATGGGCTAGGGAGACCCAGTACTTC.

The V call is TRBV5-4, the J call TRBJ2-2; 8 nucleotides align to TRBD2. There are 17 residues in the CDR3. V gave up 3 bases and J gave up 3 bases; unmatched junction bases: 10. Germline CDR1 reads SGHNT; CDR2 reads YYREEE (reference sequence). CDR3 loop: CASSSGGLASYTGELFF. The CDR3 DNA reads TGTGCCAGCAGCTCGGGGGGGCTAGCGAGTTACACCGGGGAGCTGTTTTTT. Looking up the rest from reference TRBV5-4 and TRBJ2-2 gives the full variable domain: ETGVTQSPTHLIKTRGQQVTLRCSSQSGHNTVSWYQQALGQGPQFIFQYYREEENGRGNFPPRFSGLQFPNYSSELNVNALELDDSALYLCASSSGGLASYTGELFFGEGSRLTVL.

This clone was seen just once. The chain recombines TRBV4-3 with TRBJ2-7; TRBD1 might be the D (5 bases). The V gene lost 1 base and the J gene lost 0 bases, with 10 bases spanning the gap. Germline V gene data show CDR1 as LGHNA and CDR2 as YSLEER. This CDR3 region has 15 residues. Written as DNA, the CDR3 is TGCGCCAGCAGCCAAGGGGCAGGGTCCTCCTACGAGCAGTACTTC. As protein: CASSQGAGSSYEQYF.

The chain has TRBV7-9 and TRBJ1-4; perhaps TRBD1 as D (5 bases). Between the trimmed V and J ends, which lost 3 bases and 3 bases, there was a span of 8 bases. The germline gives CDR1 SEHNR, CDR2 FQNEAQ (reference sequence). This CDR3 spans 14 amino acids. The DNA of the CDR3 is TGTGCCAGCAGCTTGACAGAAGCTAATGAAAAACTGTTTTTT. Translation gives CASSLTEANEKLFF.

The V call is TRBV29-1, the J call TRBJ2-1; D possibly corresponds to TRBD2 (7 bases). The germline V gene encodes CDR1 SQVTM and CDR2 ANQGSEA. V lost 5 bases, J lost 7 bases, and 12 bases lay in between. The CDR3 is made up of 12 amino acids. CDR3 residues: CSVSSGTNEQFF. The CDR3, as DNA: TGCAGCGTTAGCAGCGGGACAAATGAGCAGTTCTTC.

The gene calls are TRBV4-1 and TRBJ1-5; D call uncertain. V was trimmed by 0 bases and J by 4 bases, leaving 16 bases between them. Per the germline V gene, CDR1 is MGHRA and CDR2 is YSYEKL. The CDR3 spans 17 residues. CDR3 in DNA: TGCGCCAGCAGCCAAGATCCCGGGCCTCCACCGAATCAGCCCCAGCATTTT. This translates into CASSQDPGPPPNQPQHF.

This clone appeared once. This rearrangement joins TRBV30 to TRBJ1-1; no firm D call. Germline assignment: CDR1 GTSNPN and CDR2 SVGIG (reference sequence). V lost 1 base to trimming and J lost 4 bases, with 13 bases between them. The CDR3 spans 14 residues. CDR3: CAWSAGIPTTEAFF. In DNA, the CDR3 is TGTGCCTGGAGTGCCGGAATTCCTACCACTGAAGCTTTCTTT.

This clone appeared a few times. V is TRBV5-1 and J is TRBJ1-2; D not resolved. Germline CDR1 SGHRS, CDR2 YFSETQ. CDR3 length equals 12 residues. The V end lost 4 bases, the J end lost 3 bases, and 7 bases lay between the germline ends. This CDR3 is CASSAWDYGYTF. The CDR3 region has the DNA TGCGCCAGCAGCGCATGGGACTATGGCTACACCTTC.

This clone showed up just once. This chain connects TRBV7-3 to TRBJ2-5, with TRBD2 identical over 9 bases. CDR1 and CDR2 (germline): SGHTA, FQGTGA. The CDR3 extends over 14 amino acids. J lost 5 bases, V lost 5 bases, and 6 bases had no gene match. The CDR3 region is CASSPGTSNETQYF. The DNA of the CDR3 is TGTGCCAGCAGCCCTGGGACTAGCAATGAGACCCAGTACTTC.

This clone was recorded once. The rearrangement joins TRBV15 to TRBJ2-1; D might be TRBD2 (5 bases). The V end was cut by 1 base, the J end by 8 bases, with 18 bases between. This CDR3 is 16 amino acids long. CDR1 and CDR2 (germline): LNHNV, YYDKDF (reference sequence). Here the CDR3 reads CATSRGAAALRDEQFF. The CDR3, as DNA: TGTGCCACCAGCAGAGGGGCAGCGGCTTTGAGGGATGAGCAGTTCTTC.

The J gene is TRBJ2-3, the V gene TRBV2; 14 positions agree with TRBD2. The V gene's germline CDR1 is SNHLY and CDR2 FYNNEI. This CDR3 has 15 residues. Germline trimming cut 7 bases from V and 3 bases from J; bases unmatched to any gene: 3. The CDR3 is CASTGLAGGTDTQYF. Here the CDR3 DNA reads TGTGCCAGCACCGGACTAGCGGGGGGTACAGATACGCAGTATTTT.

J is TRBJ1-1 and V is TRBV19; D gene unclear. Germline V gene lookup returns CDR1 LNHDA and CDR2 SQIVND (reference sequence). Trimming left V 3 bases short and J 1 base short, with 12 bases between. The CDR3 runs 15 residues. CDR3: CASSIYLSGNTEAFF. CDR3 coding DNA: TGTGCCAGTAGTATTTACCTCTCAGGGAACACTGAAGCTTTCTTT.

This clone came up a few times. The chain links TRBV7-9 to TRBJ1-2, with 8 bases that match TRBD1. The CDR3 contains 13 residues. The germline gives CDR1 SEHNR, CDR2 FQNEAQ (reference sequence). The V segment lost 4 bases and the J segment 8 bases; nucleotides outside the gene matches: 6. The DNA of the CDR3 is TGTGCCAGCAGCTCCGCGACAGGGGAAGGCTACACCTTC. Amino acid sequence: CASSSATGEGYTF.

The genes are TRBV20-1 and TRBJ1-1, with D unclear. CDR3 length: 11 residues. V shed 7 bases and J shed 1 base, with 7 bases lying between them. The V gene's germline CDR1 is DFQATT and CDR2 SNEGSKA (reference sequence). The chain's CDR3 is CSGRANTEAFF. CDR3 nucleotide sequence: TGCAGTGGAAGGGCGAACACTGAAGCTTTCTTT.

This clone was counted only a few times. This sequence joins TRBV4-3 and TRBJ1-1; D is undetermined. From germline, CDR1 is LGHNA and CDR2 YSLEER. Trimming left V 5 bases short and J 4 bases short, with 11 bases between. The CDR3 covers 13 residues. The CDR3 is CASSVDWGTEAFF. CDR3 bases: TGCGCCAGCAGCGTCGACTGGGGCACTGAAGCTTTCTTT.

The rearrangement uses TRBV5-1 and TRBJ2-1, with 8 bases aligning to TRBD2. The V and J ends lost 0 bases and 8 bases, in that order; junction bases with no gene match: 4. Germline V gene data show CDR1 as SGHRS and CDR2 as YFSETQ. The CDR3 is 14 amino acids. The CDR3, as DNA: TGCGCCAGCAGCTTGGGACTAGCGCACGATGAGCAGTTCTTC. Amino acids: CASSLGLAHDEQFF.

The table lists this clone with a few counts. The chain carries TRBV28 and TRBJ1-2, with TRBD1 matching over 8 bases. CDR1 MDHEN and CDR2 SYDVKM come from the germline V gene. V lost 6 bases to trimming and J lost 5 bases; unmatched junction nucleotides: 8. The CDR3 spans 14 residues. DNA of the CDR3: TGTGCCAGCAGCCCCGGGACAGGAGGTTATGGCTACACCTTC. Residues: CASSPGTGGYGYTF.

CDR3 nucleotides: TGTGCCATCAGCTCCGGACTGAACAATCAGCCCCAGCATTTT. Protein product: CAISSGLNNQPQHF. This chain connects TRBV10-3 to TRBJ1-5; D ambiguous. Germline CDR1 ENHRY, CDR2 SYGVKD. Trimming removed 6 bases at V and 3 bases at J, with 12 bases between. This CDR3 region has 14 residues.

The chain is built from TRBV6-5 and TRBJ2-7, with D perhaps matching TRBD2 (6 bases). This CDR3 contains 15 residues. With 0 bases removed from V and 5 bases from J, the gap between germline ends came to 14 bases. Per germline, CDR1 MNHEY and CDR2 SVGAGI. Here the CDR3 reads CASSYSGGKDNEQYF. In nucleotides, the CDR3 is TGTGCCAGCAGTTACTCGGGGGGTAAAGATAACGAGCAGTACTTC.

This chain uses TRBV4-3 with TRBJ2-3; 14 bases are shared with TRBD2. There are 20 residues in the CDR3. J gave up 5 bases and V 0 bases, and 13 bases lay outside the gene matches. The germline V gene has CDR1 LGHNA and CDR2 YSLEER. The CDR3 bases are TGCGCCAGCAGCCAAGAGACATATGGACTAGCGGGAGGATTTGTAGATACGCAGTATTTT. This encodes CASSQETYGLAGGFVDTQYF.

V and J are TRBV18 and TRBJ1-4, with TRBD1 matching 12 bases. The V segment lost 2 bases and the J segment 7 bases; nucleotides outside the gene matches: 2. CDR3 length: 15 residues. The V gene's germline CDR1 is KGHSH and CDR2 LQKENI. CDR3 sequence (DNA): TGTGCCAGCTCACCAGGGACAGGGGGCGGTGAAAAACTGTTTTTT. This codes for CASSPGTGGGEKLFF.

This clone was observed a handful of times. The chain is built from TRBV5-1 and TRBJ1-5, with a weak D call TRBD1 (5 bases). Germline V gives CDR1 SGHRS, CDR2 YFSETQ. The V end lost 3 bases, the J end lost 4 bases, and 8 bases lay between the germline ends. The CDR3 extends over 13 amino acids. This CDR3 reads CASSYGGNQPQHF. CDR3 nucleotide sequence: TGCGCCAGCAGCTATGGGGGGAATCAGCCCCAGCATTTT.